The 10 T cell receptor beta chains reported below all come from one sample, sequenced in a study of blood T cell repertoires in COVID-19 (dated by TCRdb to about 2020). Library preparation employed the immunoSEQ multiplex PCR assay. What TCRdb holds here is the immuneACCESS table cut down to in-frame rearrangements. Part of the clones is not present; checked against another copy, under half of the missing clones reflect an unresolved V gene, and the others are unexplained. Across this sample there are under 30,000 clones, with less than 90% seen only once. Clones ranked in the top ten supply 8.5% to 10% of the sample. The source material was peripheral blood. Receptors originate from a man older than 75 with active COVID-19.

This clone was found once. CDR3 in amino acids: CASSLIAASGGNEQYF. The CDR3 DNA sequence: TGTGCCAGCAGCCTAATCGCGGCTAGCGGGGGCAACGAGCAGTACTTC. This sequence joins TRBV5-6 and TRBJ2-7; TRBD2 matches 10 bases. Germline V lookup: CDR1 SGHDT, CDR2 YYEEEE. V shed 4 bases, J shed 5 bases, and the junction held 12 bases outside the gene matches. This CDR3 comprises 16 residues.

This clone has a single count. This chain joins TRBV7-6 and TRBJ2-1; weak D call: TRBD2 (6 bases). CDR1 is SGHVS and CDR2 is FNYEAQ in the germline V gene. The V end lost 2 bases, the J end lost 10 bases, and 12 bases lay between the germline ends. The CDR3 runs to 13 residues. The CDR3 DNA is TGTGCCAGCAGCTTACGCTGGGCGGGGGAGCAGTTCTTC. Translating gives CASSLRWAGEQFF.

The J gene is TRBJ1-2, the V gene TRBV6-5; 11 nucleotides line up with TRBD1. The CDR3 is 15 residues long. After removal of 7 bases from V and 0 bases from J, the junction contained 4 bases not matched to a gene. Germline V gives CDR1 MNHEY, CDR2 SVGAGI. DNA of the CDR3: TGTGCCAGCACCCCGGGACAGGGGGCTAACTATGGCTACACCTTC. Protein: CASTPGQGANYGYTF.

This chain links TRBV29-1 with TRBJ2-1, with TRBD2 identical over 13 bases. Germline-derived CDR1 and CDR2 are SQVTM and ANQGSEA. The length of the CDR3 is 14 residues. Unmatched junction bases numbered 7, after V lost 5 bases and J lost 9 bases. The CDR3 nucleotides read TGCAGCGTTCGGACTAGCGGGGGAGTCGGTGAGCAGTTCTTC. Translation gives CSVRTSGGVGEQFF.

The chain couples TRBV9 to TRBJ2-3; D possibly corresponds to TRBD1 (5 bases). The germline V gene encodes CDR1 SGDLS and CDR2 YYNGEE. Between the trimmed V and J ends, which lost 0 bases and 3 bases, there was a span of 8 bases. This CDR3 comprises 14 residues. The CDR3 DNA reads TGTGCCAGCAGCGTAGGCAGGGTGACAGATACGCAGTATTTT. This gives the protein CASSVGRVTDTQYF. The entire variable domain, with the rest obtained from reference TRBV9 and TRBJ2-3, is as follows: DSGVTQTPKHLITATGQRVTLRCSPRSGDLSVYWYQQSLDQGLQFLIQYYNGEERAKGNILERFSAQQFPDLHSELNLSSLELGDSALYFCASSVGRVTDTQYFGPGTRLTVL.

In its sample, this clone was seen a few times. The gene calls are TRBV19 and TRBJ1-5; D is possibly TRBD1 (5 bases). Germline CDR1 reads LNHDA; CDR2 reads SQIVND (reference sequence). With 3 bases removed from V and 5 bases from J, the gap between germline ends came to 17 bases. CDR3 length: 16 amino acids. CDR3: CASSMRSSAGYQPQHF. The CDR3 coding sequence is TGTGCCAGTAGTATGCGATCGTCGGCAGGGTATCAGCCCCAGCATTTT.

This clone was detected once. J is TRBJ2-2 and V is TRBV5-1, with D possibly being TRBD1 (5 bases). V gave up 4 bases and J gave up 6 bases, with 13 bases separating them. Germline V gene sequence: CDR1 SGHRS, CDR2 YFSETQ. This CDR3 is built from 14 residues. The CDR3 bases are TGCGCCAGCAGCCTCGCCTTAGGGGCCGGGGAGCTGTTTTTT. Its protein product is CASSLALGAGELFF. Full variable domain (missing parts from reference TRBV5-1 and TRBJ2-2): KAGVTQTPRYLIKTRGQQVTLSCSPISGHRSVSWYQQTPGQGLQFLFEYFSETQRNKGNFPGRFSGRQFSNSRSEMNVSTLELGDSALYLCASSLALGAGELFFGEGSRLTVL.

This sequence joins TRBV30 and TRBJ1-5, with 9 bases that match TRBD1. The V gene end was trimmed by 1 base and the J gene end by 0 bases; junction bases not matched to a gene: 10. Germline V gene sequence: CDR1 GTSNPN, CDR2 SVGIG (reference sequence). The CDR3 consists of 18 residues. CDR3 in DNA: TGTGCCTGGAGTGAAACGGACAGGGGAATTGGTAGCAATCAGCCCCAGCATTTT. Protein: CAWSETDRGIGSNQPQHF.

The V gene is TRBV30, the J gene TRBJ1-6, with no clear D. The CDR3 contains 12 residues. Trimming took 1 base from V and 7 from J, leaving 5 bases between them. Germline V gene lookup returns CDR1 GTSNPN and CDR2 SVGIG (reference sequence). The CDR3 spells CAWSALNSPLHF. Written as DNA, the CDR3 is TGTGCCTGGAGTGCCCTCAATTCACCCCTCCACTTT. Variable domain in full (rest from reference TRBV30 and TRBJ1-6): SQTIHQWPATLVQPVGSPLSLECTVEGTSNPNLYWYRQAAGRGLQLLFYSVGIGQISSEVPQNLSASRPQDRQFILSSKKLLLSDSGFYLCAWSALNSPLHFGNGTRLTVT.

This rearrangement joins TRBV6-1 to TRBJ2-3; D is undetermined. This CDR3 is 14 amino acids long. The germline V gene encodes CDR1 MNHNS and CDR2 SASEGT. Trimming shortened V by 2 bases and J by 2 bases, and 8 bases separated the two germline ends. The DNA for the CDR3 is TGTGCCAGCAGTGAAAGGAGCATCACAGATACGCAGTATTTT. This codes for CASSERSITDTQYF.